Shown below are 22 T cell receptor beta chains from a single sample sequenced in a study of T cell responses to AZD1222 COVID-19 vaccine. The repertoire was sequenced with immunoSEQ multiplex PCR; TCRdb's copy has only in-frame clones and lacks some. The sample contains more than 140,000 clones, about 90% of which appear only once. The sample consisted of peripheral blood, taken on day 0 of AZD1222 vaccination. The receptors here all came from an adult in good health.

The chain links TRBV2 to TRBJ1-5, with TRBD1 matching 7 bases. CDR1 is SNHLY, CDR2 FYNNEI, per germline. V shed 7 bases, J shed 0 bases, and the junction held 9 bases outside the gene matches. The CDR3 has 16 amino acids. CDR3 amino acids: CASTLGTVYSNQPQHF. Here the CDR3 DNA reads TGTGCCAGCACCTTAGGGACAGTATATAGCAATCAGCCCCAGCATTTT.

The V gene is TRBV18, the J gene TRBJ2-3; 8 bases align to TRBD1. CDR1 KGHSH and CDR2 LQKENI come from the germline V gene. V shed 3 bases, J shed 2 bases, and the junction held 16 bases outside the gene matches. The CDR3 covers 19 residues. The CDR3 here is CASSPPNQRQGLHTDTQYF. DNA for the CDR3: TGTGCCAGCTCACCCCCGAACCAGAGACAGGGGCTCCACACAGATACGCAGTATTTT. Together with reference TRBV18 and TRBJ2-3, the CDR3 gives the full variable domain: NAGVMQNPRHLVRRRGQEARLRCSPMKGHSHVYWYRQLPEEGLKFMVYLQKENIIDESGMPKERFSAEFPKEGPSILRIQQVVRGDSAAYFCASSPPNQRQGLHTDTQYFGPGTRLTVL.

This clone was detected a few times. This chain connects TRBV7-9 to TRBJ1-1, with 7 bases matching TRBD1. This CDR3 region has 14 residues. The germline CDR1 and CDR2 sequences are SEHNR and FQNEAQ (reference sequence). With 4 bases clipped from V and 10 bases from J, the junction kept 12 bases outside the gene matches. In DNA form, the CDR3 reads TGTGCCAGCAGCTACTCAACTACAGGGGTCGGAGCTTTCTTT. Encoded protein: CASSYSTTGVGAFF.

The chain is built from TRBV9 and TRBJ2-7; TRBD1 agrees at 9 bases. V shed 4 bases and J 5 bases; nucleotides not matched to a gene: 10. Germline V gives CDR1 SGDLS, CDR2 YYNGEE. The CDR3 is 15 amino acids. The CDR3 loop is CASSFGTGWRNEQYF. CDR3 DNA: TGTGCCAGCAGCTTTGGGACAGGGTGGAGGAACGAGCAGTACTTC.

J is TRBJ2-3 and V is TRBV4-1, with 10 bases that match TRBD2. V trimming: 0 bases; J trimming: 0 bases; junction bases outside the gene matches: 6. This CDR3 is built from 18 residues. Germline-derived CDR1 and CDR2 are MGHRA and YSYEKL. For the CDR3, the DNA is TGCGCCAGCAGCCAAGAATTAAAAGCGGGGGGGAGCACAGATACGCAGTATTTT. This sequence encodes CASSQELKAGGSTDTQYF.

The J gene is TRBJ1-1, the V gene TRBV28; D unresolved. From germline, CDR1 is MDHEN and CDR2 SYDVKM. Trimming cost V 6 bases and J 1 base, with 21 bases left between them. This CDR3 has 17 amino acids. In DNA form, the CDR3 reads TGTGCCAGCAGCCCCCCATCCTTGAGGCAGTCGAACACTGAAGCTTTCTTT. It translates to CASSPPSLRQSNTEAFF. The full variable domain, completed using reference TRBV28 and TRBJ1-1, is DVKVTQSSRYLVKRTGEKVFLECVQDMDHENMFWYRQDPGLGLRLIYFSYDVKMKEKGDIPEGYSVSREKKERFSLILESASTNQTSMYLCASSPPSLRQSNTEAFFGQGTRLTVV.

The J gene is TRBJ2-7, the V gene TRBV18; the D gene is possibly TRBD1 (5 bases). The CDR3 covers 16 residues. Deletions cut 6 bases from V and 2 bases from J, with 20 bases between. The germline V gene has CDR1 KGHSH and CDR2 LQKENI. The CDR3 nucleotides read TGTGCCAGCTCCCGGGCCCCCGGGCAGGGCCCCTACGAGCAGTACTTC. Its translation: CASSRAPGQGPYEQYF.

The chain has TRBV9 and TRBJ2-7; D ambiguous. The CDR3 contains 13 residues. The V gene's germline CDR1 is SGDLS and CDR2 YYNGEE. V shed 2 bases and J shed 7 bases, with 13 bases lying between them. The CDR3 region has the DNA TGTGCCAGCAGCGTTGACCCCATCGGGGAGCAGTACTTC. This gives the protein CASSVDPIGEQYF. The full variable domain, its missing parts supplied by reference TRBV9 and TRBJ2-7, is DSGVTQTPKHLITATGQRVTLRCSPRSGDLSVYWYQQSLDQGLQFLIQYYNGEERAKGNILERFSAQQFPDLHSELNLSSLELGDSALYFCASSVDPIGEQYFGPGTRLTVT.

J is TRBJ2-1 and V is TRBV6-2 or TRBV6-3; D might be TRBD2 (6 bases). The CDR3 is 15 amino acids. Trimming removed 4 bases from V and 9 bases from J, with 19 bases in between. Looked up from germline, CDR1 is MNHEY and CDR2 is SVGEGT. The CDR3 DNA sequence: TGTGCCAGCAGTTCTTCCCCGGGCGCGGGGACTGAGCAGTTCTTC. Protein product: CASSSSPGAGTEQFF.

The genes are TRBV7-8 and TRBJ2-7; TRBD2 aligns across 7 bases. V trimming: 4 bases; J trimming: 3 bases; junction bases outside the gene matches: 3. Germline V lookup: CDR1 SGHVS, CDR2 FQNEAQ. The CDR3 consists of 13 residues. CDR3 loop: CASSWGLYYEQYF. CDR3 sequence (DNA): TGTGCCAGCAGCTGGGGACTATACTACGAGCAGTACTTC.

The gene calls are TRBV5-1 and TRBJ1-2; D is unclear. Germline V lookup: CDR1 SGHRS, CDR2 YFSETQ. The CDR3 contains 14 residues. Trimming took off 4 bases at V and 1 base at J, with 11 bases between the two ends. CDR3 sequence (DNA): TGCGCCAGCAGCCCCGCCGGGGTTAACTATGGCTACACCTTC. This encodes CASSPAGVNYGYTF.

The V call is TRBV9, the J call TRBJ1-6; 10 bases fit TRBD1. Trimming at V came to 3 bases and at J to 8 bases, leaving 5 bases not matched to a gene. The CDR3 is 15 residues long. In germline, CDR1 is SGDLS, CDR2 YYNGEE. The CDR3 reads CASSDSGTGDSPLHF. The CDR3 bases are TGTGCCAGCAGCGATTCAGGGACAGGGGATTCACCCCTCCACTTT.

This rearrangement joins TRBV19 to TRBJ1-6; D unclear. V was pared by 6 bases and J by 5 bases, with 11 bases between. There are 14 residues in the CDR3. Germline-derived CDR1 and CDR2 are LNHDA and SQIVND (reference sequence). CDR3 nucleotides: TGTGCCAGTAGCCCCGGGCTCGATAATTCACCCCTCCACTTT. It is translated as CASSPGLDNSPLHF. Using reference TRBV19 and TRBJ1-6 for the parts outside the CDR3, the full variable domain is DGGITQSPKYLFRKEGQNVTLSCEQNLNHDAMYWYRQDPGQGLRLIYYSQIVNDFQKGDIAEGYSVSREKKESFPLTVTSAQKNPTAFYLCASSPGLDNSPLHFGNGTRLTVT.

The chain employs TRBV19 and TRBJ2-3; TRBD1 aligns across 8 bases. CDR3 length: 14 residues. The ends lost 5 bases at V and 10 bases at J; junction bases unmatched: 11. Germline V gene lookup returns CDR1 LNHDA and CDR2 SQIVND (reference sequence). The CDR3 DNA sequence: TGTGCCAGTAGTCCCAACCGCGGACAGGGTGCGCAGTATTTT. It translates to CASSPNRGQGAQYF.

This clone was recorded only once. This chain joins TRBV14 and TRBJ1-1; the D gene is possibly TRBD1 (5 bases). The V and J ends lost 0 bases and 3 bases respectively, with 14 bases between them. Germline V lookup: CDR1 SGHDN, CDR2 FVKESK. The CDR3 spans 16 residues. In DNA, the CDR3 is TGTGCCAGCAGCCAAGAAGGAAGAGGAGGGGACACTGAAGCTTTCTTT. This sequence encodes CASSQEGRGGDTEAFF.

This CDR3 reads CASSLVGTAGANVLTF. DNA of the CDR3: TGTGCCAGCAGCTTAGTTGGGACAGCTGGGGCCAACGTCCTGACTTTC. J is TRBJ2-6 and V is TRBV7-2, with 7 bases that match TRBD1. With 1 base clipped from V and 2 bases from J, the junction kept 2 bases outside the gene matches. CDR1 is SGHTA and CDR2 is FQGNSA in the germline V gene. The CDR3 has 16 amino acids.

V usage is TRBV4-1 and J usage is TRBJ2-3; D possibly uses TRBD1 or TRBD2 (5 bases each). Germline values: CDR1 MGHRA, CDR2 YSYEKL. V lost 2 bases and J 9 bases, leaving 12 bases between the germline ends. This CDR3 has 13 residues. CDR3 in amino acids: CASSQLREGTQYF. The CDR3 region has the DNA TGCGCCAGCAGCCAACTTAGAGAGGGGACGCAGTATTTT.

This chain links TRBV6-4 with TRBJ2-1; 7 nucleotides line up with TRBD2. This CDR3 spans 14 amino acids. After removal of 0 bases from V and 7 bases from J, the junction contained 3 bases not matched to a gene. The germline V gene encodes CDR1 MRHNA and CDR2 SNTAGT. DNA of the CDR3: TGTGCCAGCAGTGACTCTGGCGGGGGAAATGAGCAGTTCTTC. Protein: CASSDSGGGNEQFF.

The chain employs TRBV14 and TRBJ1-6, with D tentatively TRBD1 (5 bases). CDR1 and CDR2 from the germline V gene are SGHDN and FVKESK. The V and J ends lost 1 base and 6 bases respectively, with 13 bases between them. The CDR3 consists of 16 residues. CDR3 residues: CASSQVGGGSNSPLHF. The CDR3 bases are TGTGCCAGCAGCCAAGTCGGGGGAGGGTCTAATTCACCCCTCCACTTT.

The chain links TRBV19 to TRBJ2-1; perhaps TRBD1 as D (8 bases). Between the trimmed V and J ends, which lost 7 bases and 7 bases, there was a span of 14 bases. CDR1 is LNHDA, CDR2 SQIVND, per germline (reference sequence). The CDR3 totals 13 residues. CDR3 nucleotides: TGTGCCAGTAACCCACAGGGGGGGAATGAGCAGTTCTTC. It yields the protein CASNPQGGNEQFF.

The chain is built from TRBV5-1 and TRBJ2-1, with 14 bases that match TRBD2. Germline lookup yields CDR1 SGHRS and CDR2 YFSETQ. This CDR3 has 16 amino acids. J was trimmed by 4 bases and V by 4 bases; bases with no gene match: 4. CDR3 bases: TGCGCCAGCAGCCCCCGGACTAGCGGGAGGTACAATGAGCAGTTCTTC. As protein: CASSPRTSGRYNEQFF. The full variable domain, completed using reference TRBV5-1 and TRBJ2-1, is KAGVTQTPRYLIKTRGQQVTLSCSPISGHRSVSWYQQTPGQGLQFLFEYFSETQRNKGNFPGRFSGRQFSNSRSEMNVSTLELGDSALYLCASSPRTSGRYNEQFFGPGTRLTVL.

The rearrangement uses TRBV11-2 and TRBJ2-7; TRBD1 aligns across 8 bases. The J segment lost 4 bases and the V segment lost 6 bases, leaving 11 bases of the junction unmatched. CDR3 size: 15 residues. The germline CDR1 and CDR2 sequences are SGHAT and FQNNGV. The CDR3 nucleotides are TGTGCCAGCAGTCCTCCGGGACAGGCGAGTTACGAGCAGTACTTC. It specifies CASSPPGQASYEQYF.